These 28 T cell receptor beta chains share one sample of origin, sequenced in a study of cytomegalovirus exposure and HLA in healthy donors. Use of 60 Vbeta and 13 Jbeta primers characterized the PCR. The data were produced by immunoSEQ multiplex PCR, yet TCRdb's version contains in-frame clones alone and is incomplete. The record lists some 110,000 clones, of which the ten most abundant hold under 7%. Sequencing was carried out using PBMCs. These receptors originate from a man aged 35-49 years in good health and CMV-seropositive.

The chain uses TRBV9 and TRBJ2-1; TRBD2 agrees at 10 bases. CDR3 size: 17 residues. The germline gives CDR1 SGDLS, CDR2 YYNGEE. The ends lost 3 bases at V and 7 bases at J; junction bases unmatched: 13. The CDR3 DNA reads TGTGCCAGCAGCGCCGCGACGCTAGCGGGAGTTGGGAATGAGCAGTTCTTC. Its translation: CASSAATLAGVGNEQFF.

The chain links TRBV30 to TRBJ2-7; the match to TRBD2 covers 11 bases. Looked up from germline, CDR1 is GTSNPN and CDR2 is SVGIG (reference sequence). This CDR3 is built from 17 residues. With 1 base clipped from V and 4 bases from J, the junction kept 12 bases outside the gene matches. The DNA of the CDR3 is TGTGCCTGGAGTGGCTATAGCGGGAGGGTTAATGGATACGAGCAGTACTTC. This translates into CAWSGYSGRVNGYEQYF. Using reference TRBV30 and TRBJ2-7 for the parts outside the CDR3, the full variable domain is SQTIHQWPATLVQPVGSPLSLECTVEGTSNPNLYWYRQAAGRGLQLLFYSVGIGQISSEVPQNLSASRPQDRQFILSSKKLLLSDSGFYLCAWSGYSGRVNGYEQYFGPGTRLTVT.

The gene calls are TRBV10-3 and TRBJ2-1; 8 bases map to TRBD2. V shed 8 bases, J shed 10 bases, and the junction held 10 bases outside the gene matches. CDR1 ENHRY and CDR2 SYGVKD come from the germline V gene. The CDR3 consists of 13 residues. For the CDR3, the DNA is TGTGCCATCCGCCAGCGGGAGAGAGGCGAGCAGTTCTTC. Translation gives CAIRQRERGEQFF.

The J gene is TRBJ1-1, the V gene TRBV19, with 9 bases fitting TRBD1. CDR1 is LNHDA and CDR2 is SQIVND in the germline V gene (reference sequence). Unmatched junction bases numbered 9, after V lost 3 bases and J lost 1 base. CDR3 length: 17 residues. This CDR3 reads CASSIRDRVSGNTEAFF. The CDR3 nucleotides read TGTGCCAGTAGTATTCGGGACAGGGTCAGCGGGAACACTGAAGCTTTCTTT.

The J gene is TRBJ2-1, the V gene TRBV7-3; TRBD1 matches 11 bases. This CDR3 is built from 15 residues. Germline V gene lookup returns CDR1 SGHTA and CDR2 FQGTGA. The ends lost 4 bases at V and 3 bases at J; junction bases unmatched: 2. The CDR3 nucleotides read TGTGCCAGCAGCTCTGGGACAGGGGGCTACAATGAGCAGTTCTTC. It is translated as CASSSGTGGYNEQFF.

This chain uses TRBV29-1 with TRBJ1-3; D gene uncertain. V was trimmed by 4 bases and J by 0 bases, leaving 10 bases between them. Germline V CDR1 and CDR2: SQVTM, ANQGSEA. The CDR3 is 14 residues long. The CDR3 region is CSVGGGNSGNTIYF. DNA of the CDR3: TGCAGCGTTGGCGGCGGGAACTCTGGAAACACCATATATTTT.

J is TRBJ1-1 and V is TRBV6-5; a weak D match, TRBD1 (6 bases). Germline V gene lookup returns CDR1 MNHEY and CDR2 SVGAGI. CDR3 length: 15 residues. V gave up 0 bases and J gave up 4 bases, with 12 bases separating them. CDR3 in DNA: TGTGCCAGCAGTTACTCGACCAGGGGTATCACTGAAGCTTTCTTT. Translation gives CASSYSTRGITEAFF.

The rearrangement joins TRBV5-4 to TRBJ2-1; a possible D gene is TRBD2 (6 bases). The V and J ends lost 6 bases and 0 bases respectively, with 13 bases between them. The CDR3 has 15 amino acids. CDR1 is SGHNT, CDR2 YYREEE, per germline (reference sequence). The CDR3 nucleotides read TGTGCCAGCACCTCCTCGACTAGCTCCTACAATGAGCAGTTCTTC. It encodes CASTSSTSSYNEQFF.

This chain's CDR3 is CASSSGTGVYGYTF. For the CDR3, the DNA is TGTGCCAGCAGCTCCGGGACAGGGGTCTATGGCTACACCTTC. This sequence joins TRBV7-9 and TRBJ1-2; 10 positions agree with TRBD1. Germline CDR1 SEHNR, CDR2 FQNEAQ (reference sequence). The V and J ends lost 4 bases and 4 bases, in that order; junction bases with no gene match: 3. The CDR3 consists of 14 residues.

V is TRBV5-1 and J is TRBJ2-2; D not certain. V lost 2 bases, J lost 1 base, and 9 bases lay in between. The germline CDR1 and CDR2 sequences are SGHRS and YFSETQ. The CDR3 loop spans 15 amino acids. The CDR3 is CASSFNGGNTGELFF. CDR3 sequence (DNA): TGCGCCAGCAGCTTTAACGGCGGGAACACCGGGGAGCTGTTTTTT.

The genes are TRBV2 and TRBJ2-1; possible D gene TRBD2, 5 bases. The CDR3 runs to 12 residues. V lost 4 bases, J lost 7 bases, and 8 bases lay in between. CDR1 is SNHLY, CDR2 FYNNEI, per germline. This CDR3 reads CASSVRENEQFF. The CDR3 nucleotides read TGTGCCAGCAGTGTAAGGGAGAATGAGCAGTTCTTC. Using reference TRBV2 and TRBJ2-1 for the parts outside the CDR3, the full variable domain is EPEVTQTPSHQVTQMGQEVILRCVPISNHLYFYWYRQILGQKVEFLVSFYNNEISEKSEIFDDQFSVERPDGSNFTLKIRSTKLEDSAMYFCASSVRENEQFFGPGTRLTVL.

V usage is TRBV5-6 and J usage is TRBJ2-1, with D tentatively TRBD2 (5 bases). The germline V gene encodes CDR1 SGHDT and CDR2 YYEEEE. CDR3 length: 15 residues. V lost 0 bases and J lost 7, with 14 bases in between. This CDR3 is CASSLGGSTTNEQFF. The CDR3 DNA sequence: TGTGCCAGCAGCTTGGGTGGGTCGACTACAAATGAGCAGTTCTTC.

The chain employs TRBV19 and TRBJ2-1, with a tentative D call TRBD1 (6 bases). Between the trimmed V and J ends, which lost 3 bases and 0 bases, there was a span of 12 bases. Looked up from germline, CDR1 is LNHDA and CDR2 is SQIVND (reference sequence). The CDR3 runs to 16 residues. The CDR3, as DNA: TGTGCCAGTAGTATTGAGGACAGATCCTCCTACAATGAGCAGTTCTTC. This translates into CASSIEDRSSYNEQFF.

V gene TRBV11-2 combines with J gene TRBJ2-5, with 10 nucleotides matching TRBD2. V gave up 0 bases and J gave up 4 bases; unmatched junction bases: 11. This CDR3 is 18 amino acids long. CDR1 is SGHAT, CDR2 FQNNGV, per germline. The CDR3 DNA is TGTGCCAGCAGCTTAGATCTTCGGCTAGCGGGAGTTCGAGAGACCCAGTACTTC. The encoded protein is CASSLDLRLAGVRETQYF.

The V gene is TRBV7-2, the J gene TRBJ2-1; TRBD2 matches 8 bases. The V segment lost 1 base and the J segment 9 bases; nucleotides outside the gene matches: 8. Germline V gives CDR1 SGHTA, CDR2 FQGNSA. This CDR3 has 15 amino acids. The CDR3 bases are TGTGCCAGCAGCTTAGAAAGCGGGAGAGGGGGTGAGCAGTTCTTC. Translated: CASSLESGRGGEQFF.

This chain joins TRBV11-3 and TRBJ2-1; 12 bases align to TRBD2. CDR3 length: 16 residues. The germline V gene has CDR1 SGHNT and CDR2 YENEEA. Trimming cost V 5 bases and J 4 bases; bases outside gene matches: 6. The CDR3: CASSPLAGGPYNEQFF. The CDR3 DNA reads as TGTGCCAGCAGCCCTCTAGCGGGAGGGCCTTACAATGAGCAGTTCTTC.

The rearrangement links TRBV5-1 to TRBJ2-7, with a tentative D call TRBD2 (7 bases). This CDR3 has 13 residues. V was trimmed by 7 bases and J by 6 bases, leaving 17 bases between them. The germline CDR1 and CDR2 sequences are SGHRS and YFSETQ. As DNA, the CDR3 is TGCGCCAGCGGGGAGGGCAGGGGCTCCGAGCAGTACTTC. Protein: CASGEGRGSEQYF.

The chain carries TRBV28 and TRBJ2-5, with D perhaps matching TRBD1 (6 bases). Matching the DNA end better, TRBJ2-7 makes the J call doubtful. This CDR3 region has 16 residues. Per the germline V gene, CDR1 is MDHEN and CDR2 is SYDVKM. CDR3 protein: CASSSPSGTQSYEQYF. Here the CDR3 DNA reads TGTGCCAGCAGTTCCCCGTCCGGGACACAATCCTACGAGCAGTACTTC.

The rearrangement links TRBV6-1 to TRBJ2-2; 7 nucleotides align to TRBD1. This CDR3 is built from 14 residues. V was pared by 7 bases and J by 2 bases, with 4 bases of the junction left unmatched. Germline CDR1 and CDR2: MNHNS and SASEGT. CDR3: CASKDRINTGELFF. In DNA, the CDR3 is TGTGCCAGCAAGGACAGGATCAACACCGGGGAGCTGTTTTTT.

The chain combines TRBV7-9 with TRBJ1-2; possible D gene TRBD1, 6 bases. The CDR3 loop spans 13 amino acids. Trimming took 6 bases from V and 4 from J, leaving 12 bases between them. Germline V gene data show CDR1 as SEHNR and CDR2 as FQNEAQ (reference sequence). CDR3 sequence reads: CASSEGVSYGYTF. In DNA, the CDR3 is TGTGCCAGCAGTGAGGGGGTTTCCTATGGCTACACCTTC.

The chain is built from TRBV6-5 and TRBJ2-2; D is ambiguous. Germline V gene sequence: CDR1 MNHEY, CDR2 SVGAGI. Trimming shortened V by 5 bases and J by 2 bases, and 12 bases separated the two germline ends. The CDR3 consists of 15 residues. CDR3 residues: CASSRPGVNTGELFF. The CDR3, as DNA: TGTGCCAGCAGTAGACCAGGTGTAAACACCGGGGAGCTGTTTTTT.

This chain connects TRBV18 to TRBJ2-2; TRBD2 aligns across 9 bases. V lost 3 bases to trimming and J lost 1 base; unmatched junction nucleotides: 3. Germline V CDR1 and CDR2: KGHSH, LQKENI. This CDR3 is built from 16 residues. The CDR3 DNA sequence: TGTGCCAGCTCACCCAGACTAGCGGAGAACACCGGGGAGCTGTTTTTT. Its protein product is CASSPRLAENTGELFF.

V gene TRBV28 combines with J gene TRBJ1-2; 9 bases fit TRBD1. V dropped 2 bases and J dropped 5; count of bases not matched to a gene: 3. The length of the CDR3 is 14 residues. Germline V lookup: CDR1 MDHEN, CDR2 SYDVKM. CDR3 sequence: CASSLGTGRYGYTF. CDR3 DNA: TGTGCCAGCAGTTTAGGGACAGGGAGATATGGCTACACCTTC.

This chain links TRBV7-9 with TRBJ2-5; D is undetermined. The length of the CDR3 is 15 residues. V was trimmed by 1 base and J by 2 bases, leaving 11 bases between them. Per germline, CDR1 SEHNR and CDR2 FQNEAQ (reference sequence). CDR3 in DNA: TGTGCCAGCAGCTTAGTGAGAAGTTTTCAAGAGACCCAGTACTTC. Protein: CASSLVRSFQETQYF. Looking up the rest from reference TRBV7-9 and TRBJ2-5 gives the full variable domain: DTGVSQNPRHKITKRGQNVTFRCDPISEHNRLYWYRQTLGQGPEFLTYFQNEAQLEKSRLLSDRFSAERPKGSFSTLEIQRTEQGDSAMYLCASSLVRSFQETQYFGPGTRLLVL.

The rearrangement links TRBV5-4 to TRBJ2-1, with TRBD2 matching 10 bases. J gave up 2 bases and V 3 bases, and 5 bases lay outside the gene matches. This CDR3 spans 16 amino acids. From germline, CDR1 is SGHNT and CDR2 YYREEE (reference sequence). The chain's CDR3 is CASSSGAGGPYNEQFF. The CDR3 nucleotides read TGTGCCAGCAGCTCTGGAGCGGGAGGGCCCTACAATGAGCAGTTCTTC.

The gene calls are TRBV27 and TRBJ2-7, with TRBD1 matching over 9 bases. Germline V gene data show CDR1 as MNHEY and CDR2 as SMNVEV (reference sequence). J gave up 3 bases and V 4 bases, and 7 bases lay outside the gene matches. The CDR3 consists of 15 residues. CDR3 bases: TGTGCCAGCAGTTGGTCCACAGGGGGCGTCTACGAGCAGTACTTC. Amino acids: CASSWSTGGVYEQYF.

V usage is TRBV7-6 and J usage is TRBJ2-7; TRBD1 is a possible D gene (6 bases). Germline V lookup: CDR1 SGHVS, CDR2 FNYEAQ. The CDR3 contains 18 residues. Trimming removed 0 bases from V and 1 base from J, with 19 bases in between. The chain's CDR3 is CASSLAGANGTRSYEQYF. CDR3 DNA: TGTGCCAGCAGCTTAGCGGGAGCTAACGGGACACGGTCCTACGAGCAGTACTTC.

The rearrangement links TRBV19 to TRBJ1-3; a possible D gene is TRBD1 (6 bases). V shed 7 bases and J shed 0 bases, with 13 bases lying between them. The germline V gene has CDR1 LNHDA and CDR2 SQIVND (reference sequence). CDR3 length equals 15 residues. CDR3 residues: CASTSRGSSGNTIYF. CDR3 coding DNA: TGTGCCAGTACCTCCAGGGGAAGCTCTGGAAACACCATATATTTT. The entire variable domain, with the rest obtained from reference TRBV19 and TRBJ1-3, is as follows: DGGITQSPKYLFRKEGQNVTLSCEQNLNHDAMYWYRQDPGQGLRLIYYSQIVNDFQKGDIAEGYSVSREKKESFPLTVTSAQKNPTAFYLCASTSRGSSGNTIYFGEGSWLTVV.